Included here is one T cell receptor beta chain sequence, with context. The data stem from a study of blood T cell repertoires in COVID-19. Whole-study context: Samples came from the United States, Italy and Spain, spanning acute and convalescent COVID-19.

The method was immunoSEQ multiplex PCR; TCRdb's version includes in-frame clones alone and lacks a portion of them. The data contain fewer than 450,000 clones, about 88% of them singletons. Recruits, aged roughly 18 to 95 years, lived in around 24 US areas. Allocation to cohorts depended on clinical history reported by the participants. CDR3 length: 15 residues. From germline, CDR1 is SGHRS and CDR2 YFSETQ. Trimming cost V 4 bases and J 5 bases; bases outside gene matches: 10. Sequenced: PBMCs or T cells enriched from blood (not recorded which). The chain is built from TRBV5-1 and TRBJ2-5, with TRBD1 identical over 8 bases. The TCR sequence derives from a woman in her thirties who had recovered from COVID-19. This CDR3 is CASSDTGQGVETQYF. DNA for the CDR3: TGCGCCAGCAGCGACACCGGACAGGGAGTGGAGACCCAGTACTTC.